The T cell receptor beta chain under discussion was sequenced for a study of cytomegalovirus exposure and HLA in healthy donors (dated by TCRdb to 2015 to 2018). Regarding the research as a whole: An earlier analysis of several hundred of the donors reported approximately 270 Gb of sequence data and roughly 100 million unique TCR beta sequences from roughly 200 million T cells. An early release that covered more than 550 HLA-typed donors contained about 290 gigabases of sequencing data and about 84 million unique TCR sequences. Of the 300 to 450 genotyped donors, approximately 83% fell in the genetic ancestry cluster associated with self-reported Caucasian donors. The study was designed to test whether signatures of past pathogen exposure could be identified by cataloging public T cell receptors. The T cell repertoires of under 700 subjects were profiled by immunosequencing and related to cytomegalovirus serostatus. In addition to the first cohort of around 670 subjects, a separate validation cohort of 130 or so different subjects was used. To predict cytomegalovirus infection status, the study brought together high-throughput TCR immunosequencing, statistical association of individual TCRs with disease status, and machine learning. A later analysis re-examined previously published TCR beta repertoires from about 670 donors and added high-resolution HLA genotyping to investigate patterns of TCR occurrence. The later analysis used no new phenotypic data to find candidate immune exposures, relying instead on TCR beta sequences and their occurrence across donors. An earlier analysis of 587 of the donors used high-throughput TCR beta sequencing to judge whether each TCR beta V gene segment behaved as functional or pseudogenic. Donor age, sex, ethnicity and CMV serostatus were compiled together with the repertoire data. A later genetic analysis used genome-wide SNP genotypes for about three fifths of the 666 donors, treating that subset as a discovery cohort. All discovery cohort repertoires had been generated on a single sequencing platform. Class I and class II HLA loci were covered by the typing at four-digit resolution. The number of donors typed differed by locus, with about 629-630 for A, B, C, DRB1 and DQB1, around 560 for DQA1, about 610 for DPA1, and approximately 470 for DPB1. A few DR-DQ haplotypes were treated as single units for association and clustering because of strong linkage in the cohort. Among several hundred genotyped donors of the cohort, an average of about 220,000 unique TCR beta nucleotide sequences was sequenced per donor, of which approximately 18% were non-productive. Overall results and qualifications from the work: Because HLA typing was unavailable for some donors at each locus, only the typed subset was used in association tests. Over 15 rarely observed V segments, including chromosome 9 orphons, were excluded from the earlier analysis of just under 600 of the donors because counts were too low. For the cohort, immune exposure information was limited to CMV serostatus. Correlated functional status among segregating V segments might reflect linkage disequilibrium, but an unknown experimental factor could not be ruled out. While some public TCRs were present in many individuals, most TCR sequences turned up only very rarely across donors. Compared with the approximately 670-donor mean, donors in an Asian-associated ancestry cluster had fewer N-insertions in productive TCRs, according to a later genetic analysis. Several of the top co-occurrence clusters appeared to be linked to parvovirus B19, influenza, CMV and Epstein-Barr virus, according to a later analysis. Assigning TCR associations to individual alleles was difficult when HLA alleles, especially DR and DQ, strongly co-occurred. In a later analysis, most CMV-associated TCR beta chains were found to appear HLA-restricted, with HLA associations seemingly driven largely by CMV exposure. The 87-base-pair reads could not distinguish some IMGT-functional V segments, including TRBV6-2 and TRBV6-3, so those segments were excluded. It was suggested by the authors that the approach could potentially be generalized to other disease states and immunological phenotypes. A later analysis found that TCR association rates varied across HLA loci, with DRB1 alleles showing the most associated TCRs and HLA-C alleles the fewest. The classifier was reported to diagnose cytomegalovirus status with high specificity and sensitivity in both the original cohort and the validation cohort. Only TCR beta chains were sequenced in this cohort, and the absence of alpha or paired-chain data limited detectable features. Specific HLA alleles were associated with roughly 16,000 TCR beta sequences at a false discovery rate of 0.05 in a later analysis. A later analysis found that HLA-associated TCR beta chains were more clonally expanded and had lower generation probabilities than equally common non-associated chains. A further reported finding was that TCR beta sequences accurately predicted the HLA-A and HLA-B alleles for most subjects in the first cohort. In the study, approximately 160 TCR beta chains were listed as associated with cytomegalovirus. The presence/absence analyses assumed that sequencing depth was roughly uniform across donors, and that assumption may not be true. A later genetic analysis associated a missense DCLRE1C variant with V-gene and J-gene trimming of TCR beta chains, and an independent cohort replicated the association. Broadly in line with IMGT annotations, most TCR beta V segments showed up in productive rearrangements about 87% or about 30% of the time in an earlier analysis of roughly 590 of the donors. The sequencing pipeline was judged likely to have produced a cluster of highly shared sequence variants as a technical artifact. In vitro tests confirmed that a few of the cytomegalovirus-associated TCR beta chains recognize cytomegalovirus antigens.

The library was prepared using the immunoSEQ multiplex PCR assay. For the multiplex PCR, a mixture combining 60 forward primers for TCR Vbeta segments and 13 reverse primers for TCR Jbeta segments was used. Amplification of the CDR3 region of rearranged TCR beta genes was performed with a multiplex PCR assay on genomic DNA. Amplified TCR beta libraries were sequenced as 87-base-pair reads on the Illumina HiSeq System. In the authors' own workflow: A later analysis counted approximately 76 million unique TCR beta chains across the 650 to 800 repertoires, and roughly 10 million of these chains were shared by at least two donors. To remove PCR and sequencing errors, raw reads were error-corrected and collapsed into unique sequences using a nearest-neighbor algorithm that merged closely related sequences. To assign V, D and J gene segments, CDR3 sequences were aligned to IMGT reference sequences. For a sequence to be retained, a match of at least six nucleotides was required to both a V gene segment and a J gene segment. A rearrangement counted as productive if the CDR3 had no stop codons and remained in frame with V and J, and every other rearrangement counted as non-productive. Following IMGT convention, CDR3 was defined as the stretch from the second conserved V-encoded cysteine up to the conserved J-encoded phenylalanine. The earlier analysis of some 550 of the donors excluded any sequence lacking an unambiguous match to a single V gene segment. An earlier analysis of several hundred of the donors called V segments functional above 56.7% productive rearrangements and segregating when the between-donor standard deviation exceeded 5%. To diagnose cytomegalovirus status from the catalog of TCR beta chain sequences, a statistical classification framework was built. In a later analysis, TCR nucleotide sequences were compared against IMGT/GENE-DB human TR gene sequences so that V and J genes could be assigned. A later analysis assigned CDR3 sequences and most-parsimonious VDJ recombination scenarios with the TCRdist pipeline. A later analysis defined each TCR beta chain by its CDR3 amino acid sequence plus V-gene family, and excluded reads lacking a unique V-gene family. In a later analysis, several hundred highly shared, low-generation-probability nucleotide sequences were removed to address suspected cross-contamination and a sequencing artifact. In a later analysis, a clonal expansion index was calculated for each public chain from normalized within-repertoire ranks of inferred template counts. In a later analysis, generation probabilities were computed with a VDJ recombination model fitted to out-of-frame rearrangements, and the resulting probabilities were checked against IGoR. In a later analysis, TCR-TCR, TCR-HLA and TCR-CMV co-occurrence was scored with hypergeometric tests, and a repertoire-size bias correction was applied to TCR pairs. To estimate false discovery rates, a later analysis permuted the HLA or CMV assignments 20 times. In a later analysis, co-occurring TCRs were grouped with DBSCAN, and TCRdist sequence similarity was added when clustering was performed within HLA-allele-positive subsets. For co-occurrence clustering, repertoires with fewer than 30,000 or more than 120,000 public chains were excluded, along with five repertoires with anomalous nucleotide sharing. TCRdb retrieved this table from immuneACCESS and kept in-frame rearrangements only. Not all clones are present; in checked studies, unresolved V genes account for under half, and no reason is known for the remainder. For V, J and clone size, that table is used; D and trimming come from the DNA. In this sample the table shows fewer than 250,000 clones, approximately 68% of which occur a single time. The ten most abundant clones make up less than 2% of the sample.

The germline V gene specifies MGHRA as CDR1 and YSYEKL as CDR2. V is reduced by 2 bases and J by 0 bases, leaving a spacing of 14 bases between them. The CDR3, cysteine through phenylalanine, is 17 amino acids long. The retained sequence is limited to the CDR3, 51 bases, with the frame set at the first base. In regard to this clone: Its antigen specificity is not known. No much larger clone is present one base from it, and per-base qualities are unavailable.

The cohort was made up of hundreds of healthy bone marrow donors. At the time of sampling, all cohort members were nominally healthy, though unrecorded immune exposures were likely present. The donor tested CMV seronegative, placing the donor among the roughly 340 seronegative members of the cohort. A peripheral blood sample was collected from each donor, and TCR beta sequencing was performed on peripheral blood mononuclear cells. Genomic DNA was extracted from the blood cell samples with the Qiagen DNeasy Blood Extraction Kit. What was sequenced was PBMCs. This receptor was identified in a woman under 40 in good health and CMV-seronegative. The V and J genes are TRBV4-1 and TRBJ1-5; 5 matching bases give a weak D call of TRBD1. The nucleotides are TGCGCCAGCAGCCAAAACCCCGACAGAAATAGCAATCAGCCCCAGCATTTT. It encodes CASSQNPDRNSNQPQHF.